The clone carrying this T cell receptor beta chain is medium-sized by share. The antigen remains unidentified. These data belong to a study of cytomegalovirus exposure and HLA in healthy donors. About the study: According to later analysis, the same platform produced the approximately 120 validation and 666 first-cohort repertoires.

The CDR3 extends over 16 amino acids. V shed 8 bases and J 2 bases; nucleotides not matched to a gene: 15. Germline lookup yields CDR1 MGHDK and CDR2 SYGVNS. Method: immunoSEQ multiplex PCR; TCRdb's copy keeps in-frame clones and lacks some. This table has about 100,000 clones, about 85% appearing once. Study results and limitations: Cytomegalovirus association was assigned to 170 or so TCR beta chains.

The specimen sequenced was PBMCs. The chain uses TRBV25-1 and TRBJ2-7; 7 bases agree with TRBD1. This clonotype originated in a woman in her late teens or twenties in good health and CMV-seronegative. DNA for the CDR3: TGTGCCAGCGGCCCGGGTACAGGGGACCTTCCCTACGAGCAGTACTTC. Amino acids: CASGPGTGDLPYEQYF.